This is a list of T cell receptor beta chains from one sample in a study of spatial heterogeneity in lung cancer. TCRdb fed the 5' RACE reads into MiXCR, producing one record per CDR3 protein. The sample holds roughly 25,000 distinct CDR3 sequences, 5.5% to 8.5% seen once. The specimen was PBMCs, collected at surgery. The receptors come from a male donor with early-stage non-small cell lung cancer. Both conserved end residues are part of each CDR3. Fields, in order: V gene, CDR3 length, J gene, CDR3 protein.

TRBV5-1	14	TRBJ2-1	CASSRSGPYNEQFF
TRBV4-1	17	TRBJ2-7	CASNQDIMGQSGYEQHF
TRBV27	14	TRBJ2-1	CASSFRLAVNEQFF
TRBV28	17	TRBJ2-1	CASSSLGLVLVGDEQFF
TRBV5-1	13	TRBJ2-5	CASSPPGEGPPGF
TRBV7-8	14	TRBJ1-5	CASSLEGRNQPQHF
TRBV28	13	TRBJ1-2	CASRSTGVYGYTF
TRBV5-1	14	TRBJ2-2	CASSRDFYTGELFF
TRBV12-3/TRBV12-4	14	TRBJ1-1	CASSLSSYRAEAFF
TRBV5-1	13	TRBJ1-1	CASRAGTETEAFF
TRBV24-1	15	TRBJ1-5	CATSDNRDPNQPQHF
TRBV5-6	13	TRBJ1-2	CASSPGGPGGYTF
TRBV7-2	16	TRBJ2-6	CASSLGGSSGANVLTF
TRBV20-1	12	TRBJ1-1	CSVGQGNTEAFF
TRBV20-1	13	TRBJ1-3	CSATPGGGNTIYF
TRBV5-1	15	TRBJ2-3	CASSPQRGVRDTQYF
TRBV19	14	TRBJ2-6	CASIRGAGANVLTF
TRBV28	16	TRBJ2-4	CASRDRKRGGKNIQYF
TRBV27	13	TRBJ2-4	CASSLGRGRIQYF
TRBV21-1	10	TRBJ1-1	CASKDHEAFF
TRBV12-3/TRBV12-4	14	TRBJ2-5	CASSIRQNSETQYF
TRBV5-1	13	TRBJ2-7	CATSPGSSYEQYF
TRBV12-3/TRBV12-4	14	TRBJ2-4	CASRPQGVKNIQYF
TRBV12-3/TRBV12-4	17	TRBJ1-4	CASSKSGPSYDNEKLFF
TRBV28	14	TRBJ1-1	CASRVGRRNTEAFF
TRBV5-1	16	TRBJ1-1	CASSWTGGVENTEAFF